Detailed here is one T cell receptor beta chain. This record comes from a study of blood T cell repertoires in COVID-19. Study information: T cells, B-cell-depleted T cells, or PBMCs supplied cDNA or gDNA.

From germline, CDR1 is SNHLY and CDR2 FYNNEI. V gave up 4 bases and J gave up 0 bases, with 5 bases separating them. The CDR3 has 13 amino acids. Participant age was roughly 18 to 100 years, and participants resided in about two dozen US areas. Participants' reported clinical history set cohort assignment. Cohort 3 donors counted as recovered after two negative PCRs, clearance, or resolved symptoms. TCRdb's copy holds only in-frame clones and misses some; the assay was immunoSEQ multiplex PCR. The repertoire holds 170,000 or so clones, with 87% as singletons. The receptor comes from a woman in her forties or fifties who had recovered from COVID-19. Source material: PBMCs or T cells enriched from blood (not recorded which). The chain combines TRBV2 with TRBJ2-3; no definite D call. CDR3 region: CASSAFSTDTQYF. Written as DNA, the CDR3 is TGTGCCAGCAGTGCGTTCAGCACAGATACGCAGTATTTT.